A selection of T cell receptor beta chains follows, all from one sample in a study of blood T cell repertoires in COVID-19. The method was immunoSEQ multiplex PCR; TCRdb's version includes in-frame clones alone and lacks a portion of them. The repertoire holds around 130,000 clones, with roughly four fifths as singletons. The source material was peripheral blood. Receptor source: a woman in her seventies with acute or convalescent COVID-19. The CDR3 runs from the conserved cysteine through the conserved F or W. The D gene is left open where the match is weak. Clone size is given for some rows only: seen once, a few or many times, or a class if the clone is expanded.

V: TRBV19; D: .; J: TRBJ1-2; size: few; CDR3: CASSIGTVPNYGYTF; DNA: TGTGCCAGTAGTATAGGAACGGTCCCTAACTATGGCTACACCTTC
V: TRBV10-2; D: .; J: TRBJ1-2; size: .; CDR3: CASSVDGRGGYTF; DNA: TGCGCCAGCAGTGTCGACGGCAGGGGTGGCTACACCTTC
V: TRBV3-1/TRBV3-2; D: .; J: TRBJ2-5; size: .; CDR3: CASSQNPTSQYQETQYF; DNA: TGTGCCAGCAGCCAAAACCCCACTAGCCAGTACCAAGAGACCCAGTACTTC
V: TRBV15; D: .; J: TRBJ2-1; size: .; CDR3: CATSRVGALDNEQFF; DNA: TGTGCCACCAGCAGAGTAGGGGCCCTTGACAATGAGCAGTTCTTC
V: TRBV6-1; D: .; J: TRBJ2-7; size: .; CDR3: CASSEAEGPNYEQYF; DNA: TGTGCCAGCAGTGAAGCGGAGGGGCCAAACTACGAGCAGTACTTC
V: TRBV7-6; D: .; J: TRBJ2-2; size: .; CDR3: CASSLEGGKNTGELFF; DNA: TGTGCCAGCAGCTTAGAAGGCGGCAAGAACACCGGGGAGCTGTTTTTT
V: TRBV5-4; D: .; J: TRBJ1-1; size: .; CDR3: CASSPGTLVSEAFF; DNA: TGTGCCAGCAGCCCCGGGACTCTCGTCTCTGAAGCTTTCTTT
V: TRBV18; D: .; J: TRBJ1-3; size: .; CDR3: CASSPYYLEGSGNTIYF; DNA: TGTGCCAGCTCACCCTATTACCTCGAGGGCTCTGGAAACACCATATATTTT
V: TRBV18; D: TRBD1; J: TRBJ1-3; size: once; CDR3: CASSPRQGARSSGNTIYF; DNA: TGTGCCAGCTCACCGAGACAGGGGGCGCGGTCCTCTGGAAACACCATATATTTT
V: TRBV5-8; D: .; J: TRBJ2-1; size: .; CDR3: CASSLGTRGANEQFF; DNA: TGTGCCAGCAGCTTAGGGACGCGGGGTGCAAATGAGCAGTTCTTC
V: TRBV15; D: .; J: TRBJ1-6; size: once; CDR3: CATSRVKTSNSPLHF; DNA: TGTGCCACCAGCAGAGTGAAGACATCTAATTCACCCCTCCACTTT
V: TRBV3-1/TRBV3-2; D: .; J: TRBJ1-2; size: .; CDR3: CASSQAGGVYYGYTF; DNA: TGTGCCAGCAGCCAAGCTGGAGGGGTCTACTATGGCTACACCTTC
V: TRBV7-2; D: TRBD2; J: TRBJ2-3; size: .; CDR3: CASSLVRAGVTDTQYF; DNA: TGTGCCAGCAGCTTAGTTAGAGCGGGGGTGACAGATACGCAGTATTTT
V: TRBV7-2; D: .; J: TRBJ2-2; size: .; CDR3: CASSLVRPRRGETGELFF; DNA: TGTGCCAGCAGCTTAGTTCGCCCCCGGCGCGGGGAGACCGGGGAGCTGTTTTTT
V: TRBV4-1; D: .; J: TRBJ1-1; size: .; CDR3: CASSPTAMNTEAFF; DNA: TGCGCCAGCAGCCCGACAGCTATGAACACTGAAGCTTTCTTT
V: TRBV24-1; D: TRBD2; J: TRBJ2-1; size: .; CDR3: CATSDSLGRLAVYNEQFF; DNA: TGTGCCACCAGTGACTCATTAGGGCGACTAGCGGTCTACAATGAGCAGTTCTTC
V: TRBV20-1; D: .; J: TRBJ1-2; size: .; CDR3: CSASASMGRADYGYTF; DNA: TGCAGTGCTAGTGCCTCGATGGGGAGGGCTGACTATGGCTACACCTTC
V: TRBV5-1; D: TRBD1; J: TRBJ1-1; size: .; CDR3: CASSPGQDMEAFF; DNA: TGCGCCAGCAGCCCCGGACAGGATATGGAAGCTTTCTTT
V: TRBV9; D: .; J: TRBJ1-1; size: once; CDR3: CASSVAGNTEAFF; DNA: TGTGCCAGCAGCGTAGCAGGGAACACTGAAGCTTTCTTT
V: TRBV7-2; D: .; J: TRBJ1-1; size: .; CDR3: CASSLVANGAFF; DNA: TGTGCCAGCAGCTTAGTAGCGAACGGGGCTTTCTTT
V: TRBV11-3; D: .; J: TRBJ1-3; size: .; CDR3: CASSAFSDYNTIYF; DNA: TGTGCCAGCAGCGCTTTCTCTGACTATAACACCATATATTTT
V: TRBV3-1/TRBV3-2; D: .; J: TRBJ1-1; size: once; CDR3: CASSHCRGGDTEAFF; DNA: TGTGCCAGCAGCCATTGCAGGGGTGGCGACACTGAAGCTTTCTTT
V: TRBV9; D: TRBD2; J: TRBJ2-1; size: .; CDR3: CASSVVGGGSYNEQFF; DNA: TGTGCCAGCAGCGTAGTCGGGGGGGGCTCCTACAATGAGCAGTTCTTC
V: TRBV9; D: TRBD2; J: TRBJ2-7; size: once; CDR3: CASSIGLAGVLGEQYF; DNA: TGTGCCAGCAGCATCGGACTAGCGGGGGTCCTCGGCGAGCAGTACTTC
V: TRBV7-2; D: TRBD1; J: TRBJ1-2; size: .; CDR3: CASSLVGGNDYGYTF; DNA: TGTGCCAGCAGCTTAGTAGGGGGCAACGACTATGGCTACACCTTC
V: TRBV3-1/TRBV3-2; D: TRBD1; J: TRBJ1-2; size: .; CDR3: CASSQMTGNGYTF; DNA: TGTGCCAGCAGCCAAATGACAGGGAACGGCTACACCTTC
V: TRBV11-2; D: TRBD2; J: TRBJ2-2; size: .; CDR3: CASSRIAGGPGGELFF; DNA: TGTGCCAGCAGCCGAATAGCGGGGGGGCCCGGCGGGGAGCTGTTTTTT
V: TRBV19; D: .; J: TRBJ1-5; size: few; CDR3: CASSILHLVSNQPQHF; DNA: TGTGCCAGTAGTATTCTTCACCTAGTTAGCAATCAGCCCCAGCATTTT
V: TRBV5-1; D: TRBD2; J: TRBJ2-1; size: .; CDR3: CASSLTSGGVSYNEQFF; DNA: TGCGCCAGCAGCCTGACTAGCGGGGGGGTGTCCTACAATGAGCAGTTCTTC
V: TRBV5-6; D: TRBD2; J: TRBJ2-3; size: once; CDR3: CASSPGLAGDTQYF; DNA: TGTGCCAGCAGCCCGGGACTAGCGGGCGATACGCAGTATTTT
V: TRBV5-1; D: .; J: TRBJ1-1; size: .; CDR3: CASTSQENTEAFF; DNA: TGCGCCAGCACGTCACAGGAGAACACTGAAGCTTTCTTT
V: TRBV7-6; D: .; J: TRBJ2-7; size: .; CDR3: CASSLVGGTAKNSLLEQYF; DNA: TGTGCCAGCAGCTTAGTAGGCGGGACAGCTAAAAATTCCCTACTGGAGCAGTACTTC
V: TRBV30; D: TRBD2; J: TRBJ2-2; size: .; CDR3: CAWSVRGSGWEELFF; DNA: TGTGCCTGGAGTGTACGGGGTAGCGGGTGGGAGGAGCTGTTTTTT
V: TRBV6-5; D: .; J: TRBJ1-2; size: .; CDR3: CASSSRGSYGYTF; DNA: TGTGCCAGCAGTTCACGAGGGTCCTATGGCTACACCTTC
V: TRBV19; D: .; J: TRBJ1-1; size: .; CDR3: CASNSGGLNTEAFF; DNA: TGTGCCAGCAACTCCGGGGGTTTGAACACTGAAGCTTTCTTT
V: TRBV19; D: .; J: TRBJ1-6; size: .; CDR3: CASSIRGGYNSPLHF; DNA: TGTGCCAGTAGTATCCGAGGGGGTTATAATTCACCCCTCCACTTT
V: TRBV5-6; D: TRBD1; J: TRBJ1-2; size: once; CDR3: CASRSAGQGERGYTF; DNA: TGTGCCAGCAGGTCCGCCGGGCAGGGGGAGAGGGGCTACACCTTC
V: TRBV6-2/TRBV6-3; D: TRBD2; J: TRBJ2-5; size: once; CDR3: CASSYSDRAGGPIGTQYF; DNA: TGTGCCAGCAGTTACTCGGATCGGGCGGGGGGGCCCATTGGGACCCAGTACTTC
V: TRBV7-3; D: .; J: TRBJ2-1; size: .; CDR3: CASSFNRDGRQFF; DNA: TGTGCCAGCAGCTTCAACAGGGACGGACGGCAGTTCTTC
V: TRBV3-1/TRBV3-2; D: TRBD1; J: TRBJ2-1; size: .; CDR3: CASSQVLTGANEQFF; DNA: TGTGCCAGCAGCCAAGTTTTGACAGGGGCGAATGAGCAGTTCTTC
V: TRBV7-7; D: TRBD2; J: TRBJ2-7; size: few; CDR3: CASSLGAGGTYEQYF; DNA: TGTGCCAGCAGCTTAGGAGCGGGGGGAACCTACGAGCAGTACTTC
V: TRBV4-2; D: TRBD2; J: TRBJ2-1; size: .; CDR3: CASSSVTSGGGGDEQFF; DNA: TGTGCCAGCAGCTCCGTTACCAGCGGGGGAGGTGGGGATGAGCAGTTCTTC
V: TRBV3-1/TRBV3-2; D: .; J: TRBJ1-3; size: .; CDR3: CASSQISGPGNTIYF; DNA: TGTGCCAGCAGCCAAATTAGCGGGCCAGGAAACACCATATATTTT
V: TRBV4-2; D: TRBD1; J: TRBJ2-5; size: .; CDR3: CASSQGQAVETQYF; DNA: TGTGCCAGCAGCCAGGGACAGGCGGTAGAGACCCAGTACTTC
V: TRBV19; D: .; J: TRBJ2-2; size: once; CDR3: CASSILQGNTGELFF; DNA: TGTGCCAGTAGTATTTTACAGGGAAACACCGGGGAGCTGTTTTTT
V: TRBV10-3; D: .; J: TRBJ1-1; size: .; CDR3: CAISGTPGLAFF; DNA: TGTGCCATCAGTGGGACCCCAGGGTTAGCTTTCTTT
V: TRBV19; D: TRBD1; J: TRBJ1-1; size: once; CDR3: CASIQDRANTEAFF; DNA: TGTGCCAGTATCCAAGACAGGGCGAACACTGAAGCTTTCTTT
V: TRBV6-1; D: .; J: TRBJ1-4; size: .; CDR3: CASSEGQQEKLFF; DNA: TGTGCCAGCAGTGAGGGACAACAAGAAAAACTGTTTTTT
V: TRBV29-1; D: .; J: TRBJ1-5; size: .; CDR3: CSVAHRDQPQHF; DNA: TGCAGCGTTGCACACAGGGATCAGCCCCAGCATTTT
V: TRBV23-1; D: TRBD1; J: TRBJ1-4; size: .; CDR3: CASSHKPGQGYEKLFF; DNA: TGCGCCAGCAGTCACAAACCCGGACAGGGATATGAAAAACTGTTTTTT
V: TRBV7-2; D: .; J: TRBJ2-3; size: .; CDR3: CASSLAEGSDTQYF; DNA: TGTGCCAGCAGCTTAGCGGAGGGGTCAGATACGCAGTATTTT
V: TRBV7-9; D: TRBD1; J: TRBJ1-2; size: few; CDR3: CASSYRGRSDYGYTF; DNA: TGTGCCAGCAGCTATAGGGGGCGCAGTGACTATGGCTACACCTTC
V: TRBV4-3; D: .; J: TRBJ2-1; size: .; CDR3: CASSQRRGGGSEQFF; DNA: TGCGCCAGCAGCCAACGTCGGGGTGGGGGGTCTGAGCAGTTCTTC
V: TRBV19; D: TRBD1; J: TRBJ1-2; size: .; CDR3: CASTRDRGRVGYTF; DNA: TGTGCCAGTACTAGGGACAGGGGGCGCGTTGGCTACACCTTC